This passage covers 27 T cell receptor beta chains from one sample sequenced in a study of relationships among human T cell subsets. Anti-CD45RO beads selected memory T cells out of the CD45RA-negative fraction. The T cell receptor alpha and beta CDR3 regions were amplified from mRNA by semiquantitative ARM-PCR. Tagged nested gene-specific primers were used first, then communal superprimers amplified exponentially. Using its own MiXCR run on the multiplex PCR reads, TCRdb lists one record per CDR3 protein. The sample has 7,500 to 9,500 distinct CDR3 sequences, 50% to 60% seen once. Sequenced sample: memory T cells sorted from blood. Every receptor here comes from a man aged 35 to 55 in good health.

The count of this clonotype is one. The chain uses TRBV28 and TRBJ2-1; D is uncertain. Germline V gene lookup returns CDR1 MDHEN and CDR2 SYDVKM. This CDR3 comprises 10 residues. Trimming cost V 6 bases and J 6 bases, with 3 bases left between them. In nucleotides, the CDR3 is TGTGCCAGCAGCTTCAATGAGCAGTTCTTC. It encodes CASSFNEQFF.

The chain couples TRBV20-1 to TRBJ2-7; tentatively, D is TRBD2 (7 bases). The CDR3 runs to 15 residues. Germline-derived CDR1 and CDR2 are DFQATT and SNEGSKA (reference sequence). V lost 1 base and J 2 bases, leaving 15 bases between the germline ends. The CDR3 bases are TGCAGTGCTAGAGGGATCGGGGGGCGGACCTACGAGCAGTACTTC. Encoded protein: CSARGIGGRTYEQYF.

This clonotype has more than one count but fewer than ten. The rearrangement joins TRBV10-3 to TRBJ1-1; possibly TRBD1 for D (5 bases). V lost 7 bases to trimming and J lost 1 base, with 10 bases between them. This CDR3 is built from 13 residues. Germline V gene lookup returns CDR1 ENHRY and CDR2 SYGVKD. DNA for the CDR3: TGTGCCATCAAGCGCAGGGAGAACACTGAAGCTTTCTTT. Translation: CAIKRRENTEAFF.

This sequence joins TRBV4-1 and TRBJ1-2; D is undetermined. The CDR3 length is 15 residues. The V and J ends lost 0 bases and 4 bases respectively, with 12 bases between them. CDR1 and CDR2 from the germline V gene are MGHRA and YSYEKL. The CDR3 reads CASSQESVASYGYTF. CDR3 DNA sequence: TGCGCCAGCAGCCAAGAGTCAGTAGCTAGCTATGGCTACACCTTC.

The genes are TRBV27 and TRBJ2-2; 9 bases match TRBD2. Trimming at V came to 5 bases and at J to 0 bases, leaving 4 bases not matched to a gene. Germline CDR1 and CDR2: MNHEY and SMNVEV (reference sequence). The CDR3 spans 16 residues. CDR3 DNA sequence: TGTGCCAGCAGTCCCCGACTAGCGGCGAACACCGGGGAGCTGTTTTTT. This sequence encodes CASSPRLAANTGELFF.

The V call is TRBV29-1, the J call TRBJ1-1; TRBD1 matches 9 bases. CDR3 length equals 17 residues. Per germline, CDR1 SQVTM and CDR2 ANQGSEA. The V gene end was trimmed by 3 bases and the J gene end by 0 bases; junction bases not matched to a gene: 11. The CDR3 nucleotides are TGCAGCGTTGATCCCTCGGGACAGGGTTTTTTGAACACTGAAGCTTTCTTT. This gives the protein CSVDPSGQGFLNTEAFF.

The rearrangement links TRBV29-1 to TRBJ2-5, with D possibly called TRBD1 or TRBD2 (7 bases each). Per germline, CDR1 SQVTM and CDR2 ANQGSEA. This CDR3 has 11 residues. V was cut by 6 bases and J by 9 bases, with 14 bases left in between. The CDR3 sequence is CSVGDSGAQYF. The CDR3 DNA follows: TGCAGCGTGGGGGACAGCGGGGCCCAGTACTTC.

CDR3 residues: CSGRGTSGNEQFF. CDR3 in DNA: TGCAGCGGCCGGGGGACTAGCGGGAATGAGCAGTTCTTC. The chain recombines TRBV29-1 with TRBJ2-1, with 12 bases fitting TRBD2. Germline trimming cut 7 bases from V and 7 bases from J; bases unmatched to any gene: 5. From germline, CDR1 is SQVTM and CDR2 ANQGSEA. The CDR3 is made up of 13 amino acids.

Turning to this clonotype: Because it lacks the conserved phenylalanine or tryptophan at the end, this CDR3 is likely a read error. The V gene is TRBV11-2, the J gene TRBJ2-5, with 10 positions matching TRBD2. The CDR3 totals 16 residues. Germline V CDR1 and CDR2: SGHAT, FQNNGV. With V trimmed by 5 bases and J by 5 bases, 11 bases remained unmatched. The CDR3 loop is CASSPRRAGGMETQYS. The CDR3 nucleotides are TGTGCCAGCAGCCCCCGGCGAGCGGGGGGGATGGAGACCCAGTACTCC.

The chain couples TRBV30 to TRBJ2-7, with a tentative D call TRBD2 (6 bases). With 1 base removed from V and 0 bases from J, the gap between germline ends came to 7 bases. CDR1 is GTSNPN, CDR2 SVGIG, per germline (reference sequence). The CDR3 is made up of 13 amino acids. As DNA, the CDR3 is TGTGCCTGGAGTGACGGGAGCTCCTACGAGCAGTACTTC. Amino acid sequence: CAWSDGSSYEQYF.

This clonotype has only one observation. The rearrangement links TRBV7-2 to TRBJ1-1; D is unresolved. CDR3 length: 13 amino acids. In germline, CDR1 is SGHTA, CDR2 FQGNSA. The ends were cut back, 3 bases at V and 1 base at J, with 6 bases in the middle. This CDR3 reads CASSFQENTEAFF. CDR3 in DNA: TGTGCCAGCAGCTTTCAGGAGAACACTGAAGCTTTCTTT.

The chain links TRBV11-2 to TRBJ2-5; D is ambiguous. V was cut by 2 bases and J by 3 bases, with 4 bases left in between. From germline, CDR1 is SGHAT and CDR2 FQNNGV. This CDR3 is built from 12 residues. For the CDR3, the DNA is TGTGCCAGCAGCTTATCCGAAGAGACCCAGTACTTC. Its protein product is CASSLSEETQYF.

J is TRBJ1-1 and V is TRBV6-6, with 8 bases matching TRBD1. The trim removed 7 bases at V and 5 bases at J, leaving 9 bases unmatched. CDR3 size: 14 residues. Germline values: CDR1 MNHNY, CDR2 SVGAGI (reference sequence). CDR3 amino acids: CASTRQGRSTEAFF. As DNA, the CDR3 is TGTGCCAGCACCCGACAGGGGCGATCTACTGAAGCTTTCTTT.

The chain has TRBV19 and TRBJ2-7; D unclear. This CDR3 has 12 amino acids. Trimming pared 3 bases from V and 2 bases from J, leaving 5 bases between. Germline CDR1 is LNHDA and CDR2 is SQIVND (reference sequence). The CDR3 DNA is TGTGCCAGTAGTATTCAAACCTACGAGCAGTACTTC. Its protein is CASSIQTYEQYF.

This chain links TRBV14 with TRBJ2-5; possibly TRBD1 for D (6 bases). Germline V gives CDR1 SGHDN, CDR2 FVKESK. V was clipped by 4 bases and J by 5 bases, with 14 bases between them. The CDR3 loop spans 14 amino acids. The CDR3 spells CASSPLQGTETQYF. The CDR3 DNA reads TGTGCCAGCAGCCCCCTCCAGGGGACGGAGACCCAGTACTTC.

The chain links TRBV12-3 or TRBV12-4 to TRBJ1-5, with TRBD1 identical over 8 bases. The CDR3 contains 15 residues. Unmatched junction bases numbered 9, after V lost 8 bases and J lost 3 bases. CDR3 DNA: TGTGCCAGCGGACAGCGGACAGGGTTCAATCAGCCCCAGCATTTT. Amino acids: CASGQRTGFNQPQHF.

The chain combines TRBV28 with TRBJ2-7; 7 bases map to TRBD1. Germline V lookup: CDR1 MDHEN, CDR2 SYDVKM. Trimming cost V 5 bases and J 3 bases; bases outside gene matches: 7. CDR3 size: 14 residues. The CDR3 reads CASSGVRTGYEQYF. The CDR3 nucleotides read TGTGCCAGCAGTGGCGTGAGGACAGGCTACGAGCAGTACTTC.

To note about this clonotype: Its ends do not fully match the called genes, so a read error is possible. The J gene is TRBJ2-6, the V gene TRBV7-6; D remains ambiguous. The CDR3 contains 17 residues. The V gene's germline CDR1 is SGHVS and CDR2 FNYEAQ. The CDR3 bases are TGTGCCAGCAGCTTAGACGGCCAGTCCTCTGGGACCAACGTCCTGACTTTC. Protein product: CASSLDGQSSGTNVLTF.

The sample holds a few counts of this clonotype. The chain joins TRBV19 to TRBJ2-1; no clear D. The germline CDR1 and CDR2 sequences are LNHDA and SQIVND (reference sequence). V was clipped by 2 bases and J by 1 base, with 12 bases between them. CDR3 length: 16 residues. This chain's CDR3 is CASSIRSPGSYNEQFF. The CDR3, as DNA: TGTGCCAGTAGTATAAGGTCCCCTGGGTCCTACAATGAGCAGTTCTTC.

V is TRBV11-3 and J is TRBJ2-7, with 7 positions matching TRBD1. The V and J ends lost 5 bases and 5 bases, in that order; junction bases with no gene match: 6. This CDR3 comprises 13 residues. The germline CDR1 and CDR2 sequences are SGHNT and YENEEA. The CDR3 DNA is TGTGCCAGCAGCCCCGACAGGGCCGACGAGCAGTACTTC. Encoded protein: CASSPDRADEQYF.

The chain uses TRBV11-2 and TRBJ1-1, with no clear D. V was pared by 5 bases and J by 0 bases, with 16 bases between. Germline assignment: CDR1 SGHAT and CDR2 FQNNGV. The CDR3 extends over 16 amino acids. CDR3 nucleotides: TGTGCCAGCAGCAAAGGACCGCAACGGATGAACACTGAAGCTTTCTTT. This codes for CASSKGPQRMNTEAFF.

This chain connects TRBV14 to TRBJ1-1; TRBD1 is a possible D gene (5 bases). V lost 5 bases and J 0 bases, leaving 10 bases between the germline ends. Germline loops: CDR1 SGHDN, CDR2 FVKESK. The CDR3 length is 14 residues. The CDR3 here is CASSVRGVNTEAFF. CDR3 nucleotide sequence: TGTGCCAGCAGCGTAAGGGGAGTGAACACTGAAGCTTTCTTT.

This clonotype was recorded only once. The rearrangement joins TRBV19 to TRBJ1-1; tentatively, D is TRBD1 (5 bases). V lost 2 bases and J 4 bases, leaving 11 bases between the germline ends. This CDR3 region has 14 residues. The germline CDR1 and CDR2 sequences are LNHDA and SQIVND (reference sequence). The CDR3 sequence is CASSIRGIGTEAFF. The DNA for the CDR3 is TGTGCCAGTAGTATACGGGGGATTGGCACTGAAGCTTTCTTT.

This clonotype was counted between two and nine times. The chain recombines TRBV18 with TRBJ1-5; D is undetermined. CDR3 length equals 14 residues. Germline-derived CDR1 and CDR2 are KGHSH and LQKENI. V lost 4 bases to trimming and J lost 4 bases, with 11 bases between them. The CDR3 DNA sequence: TGTGCCAGCTCACGGTACAGAGATAATCAGCCCCAGCATTTT. It is translated as CASSRYRDNQPQHF.

Turning to this clonotype: The missing conserved phenylalanine or tryptophan at the end of this CDR3 makes a read error likely. This chain uses TRBV20-1 with TRBJ1-1; D gene ambiguous. There are 11 residues in the CDR3. Between the trimmed V and J ends, which lost 3 bases and 5 bases, there was a span of 7 bases. Germline V lookup: CDR1 DFQATT, CDR2 SNEGSKA (reference sequence). The CDR3 region has the DNA TGCAGTGCTAGGCGAGAAACTGAAGCTTTCCTT. Amino acid sequence: CSARRETEAFL.

This chain connects TRBV11-2 to TRBJ2-5; 8 bases are a match to TRBD1. The germline V gene encodes CDR1 SGHAT and CDR2 FQNNGV. The junction had 3 bases not matched to a gene; V was cut back by 5 bases and J by 4 bases. The CDR3 loop spans 13 amino acids. The CDR3: CASSPDRAETQYF. The CDR3 DNA is TGTGCCAGCAGCCCGGACAGGGCAGAGACCCAGTACTTC.

The chain links TRBV14 to TRBJ1-5; D remains ambiguous. The CDR3 totals 13 residues. Germline CDR1 is SGHDN and CDR2 is FVKESK. Trimming pared 2 bases from V and 0 bases from J, leaving 2 bases between. CDR3 bases: TGTGCCAGCAGCCAATTTAGCAATCAGCCCCAGCATTTT. It is translated as CASSQFSNQPQHF. The variable domain in full, with the rest retrieved from reference TRBV14 and TRBJ1-5, is EAGVTQFPSHSVIEKGQTVTLRCDPISGHDNLYWYRRVMGKEIKFLLHFVKESKQDESGMPNNRFLAERTGGTYSTLKVQPAELEDSGVYFCASSQFSNQPQHFGDGTRLSIL.